The present TCR beta chain was sequenced within a study of T cells in Graves' hyperthyroidism and ophthalmopathy. Findings of the study overall: Among clonotypes expanded in thyroid above 0.001, most were also found in blood.

J gave up 0 bases and V 3 bases, and 9 bases lay outside the gene matches. This CDR3 contains 17 residues. Germline V lookup: CDR1 MGHRA, CDR2 YSYEKL. The source material, RNA transcripts, was used to amplify TCR beta CDR3 regions. Carried out on the TCR CDR3, a first-round RT-PCR used the HTBI primer set. TCRdb recomputed calls from the multiplex PCR reads with MiXCR, one row per CDR3 protein. In the table there are some 560,000 distinct CDR3 sequences, 12% to 15% of which are singletons. Diagnosing involved the use of clinical symptoms, serum thyroxine and TRAb, thyroid ultrasound and orbital computed tomography. This clonotype appeared a few times. No antigen is known for it.

This clonotype was obtained from a woman in her thirties or forties with Graves' hyperthyroidism. Sequenced input: blood. The chain is built from TRBV4-1 and TRBJ2-7; 9 bases fit TRBD2. This CDR3 reads CASSQLPGLASSYEQYF. Written as DNA, the CDR3 is TGCGCCAGCAGCCAGCTACCGGGACTAGCTAGCTCCTACGAGCAGTACTTC.